Sequencing of this TCR beta chain was carried out in a study of blood T cell repertoires in COVID-19 (dated by TCRdb to about 2020). For the study in its entirety: Collaborator samples came from the United States, Italy and Spain and covered acute and convalescent phases of COVID-19. The dataset comprised deeply sampled blood TCRbeta repertoires from subjects exposed to, actively infected with, or recovered from COVID-19. The samples were drawn from the first 160 participants of the ongoing ImmuneRACE study and from 1,254 subjects provided by 6 global collaborators. The repertoires were made available in a free public database intended to serve as a resource for research on the immune response to SARS-CoV-2. HLA class I and class II types, where available, came from metadata supplied by the sample provider rather than from assay-based typing. The material from the prospective study consisted of cDNA or gDNA derived from T cells, B-cell-depleted T cells, or PBMCs. A de-identified subject ID, COVID-19 status, age in years and sex were almost always included in the sample metadata. Here is what the overall study found, with its caveats: The amount of clinical and demographic metadata varied by source and participant and was provided uncurated.

The CDR3 runs 11 residues from the cysteine to the phenylalanine. This entry keeps only the CDR3 DNA: 33 bases, framed from base 1. Relative to germline, V is 0 bases shorter and J is 5 bases shorter, with 3 bases between their ends. Sequences GTSNPN (CDR1) and SVGIG (CDR2) are obtained from the germline V gene (reference sequence). The immunoSEQ Assay, a bias-controlled multiplex PCR, was used to amplify TCRbeta CDR3 regions from genomic DNA. The original pipeline was this. The number of nucleated cells in each sample was estimated from the amplification of reference gene primers within the assay. Sequence reads were collapsed and filtered to measure the absolute abundance of every unique TCRbeta CDR3 rearrangement. For each sample, productive Simpson clonality was calculated as the square root of Simpson's diversity index across productive rearrangements. TCRdb obtained this table from immuneACCESS and retained in-frame rearrangements with V and J assigned. These tables miss some clones; where compared with another copy, unresolved V genes account for less than half of the shortfall, and the remainder is unexplained. Clone size and the V and J calls come from that table; the DNA yielded D and trimming. Recorded for this sample are nearly 25,000 clones; 80% to 90% of them occurred a single time. The ten largest clones represent more than 7.5% of the sample.

For this clone: Its target antigen remains unknown. Qualities for individual bases were not recorded, and no much larger clone is one base off.

Each collaborating institution followed its own protocols to collect whole blood in K2EDTA tubes. Collaborator samples were shipped for TCRbeta analysis as frozen whole blood, isolated PBMCs, or DNA extracted from either sample type. This TCR was recovered from a man in his 70s with acute or convalescent COVID-19. This chain is built from TRBV30 and TRBJ2-3; no D segment can be confidently identified. Sequenced input: peripheral blood. The DNA sequence is as follows: TGTGCCTGGAGTGTTAAAGATACGCAGTATTTT. Translated, it reads CAWSVKDTQYF.